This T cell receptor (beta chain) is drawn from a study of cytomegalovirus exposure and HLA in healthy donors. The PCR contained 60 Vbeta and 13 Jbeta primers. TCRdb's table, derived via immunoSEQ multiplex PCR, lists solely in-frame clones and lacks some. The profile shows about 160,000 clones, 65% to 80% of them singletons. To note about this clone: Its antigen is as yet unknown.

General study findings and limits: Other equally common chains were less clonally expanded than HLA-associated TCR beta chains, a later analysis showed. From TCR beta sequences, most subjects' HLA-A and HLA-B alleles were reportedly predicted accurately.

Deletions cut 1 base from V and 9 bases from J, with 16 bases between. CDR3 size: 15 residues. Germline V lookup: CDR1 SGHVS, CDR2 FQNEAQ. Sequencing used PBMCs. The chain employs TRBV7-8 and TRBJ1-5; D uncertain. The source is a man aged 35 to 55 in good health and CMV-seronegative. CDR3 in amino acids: CASSLDIWTEGPQHF. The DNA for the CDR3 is TGTGCCAGCAGCTTAGACATCTGGACGGAGGGGCCCCAGCATTTT.